Described below is a single TCR beta chain sequence and its context. What it recognizes is unknown. This sequence may be a read error, since a much larger clone differs from it by one base. This sample is drawn from a study of tumor-infiltrating lymphocytes in primary liver carcinoma. The study's findings and limits: Only about 7.5-24% of top clones spanned all five tumor regions.

From unsorted bulk tissue weighing roughly 17-31 mg, DNA and RNA were co-extracted. A primer in the constant region served to generate TCR beta cDNA from approximately 500 ng of total RNA. Investigators got TCR beta libraries out of three nested multiplex PCR rounds, done with slightly modified ARM-PCR. TCRdb redid the calling of the multiplex PCR reads with MiXCR, one entry per CDR3 protein. The data contain fewer than 110,000 distinct CDR3 sequences, about 62% of them singletons. The sample was liver tumor tissue from sampling region 2. Subset denoted: tumor region T2, inferior pole. This clonotype was obtained from a woman aged 55-70 years with primary liver carcinoma and hepatitis B virus infection.

The CDR3 reads CASSPTLDTEVFF. Written as DNA, the CDR3 is TGTGCCAGCAGCCCCACCTTGGACACTGAAGTTTTCTTT. This chain connects TRBV7-8 to TRBJ1-1, with D perhaps matching TRBD1 (5 bases). CDR1 is SGHVS and CDR2 is FQNEAQ in the germline V gene. The CDR3 has 13 residues.